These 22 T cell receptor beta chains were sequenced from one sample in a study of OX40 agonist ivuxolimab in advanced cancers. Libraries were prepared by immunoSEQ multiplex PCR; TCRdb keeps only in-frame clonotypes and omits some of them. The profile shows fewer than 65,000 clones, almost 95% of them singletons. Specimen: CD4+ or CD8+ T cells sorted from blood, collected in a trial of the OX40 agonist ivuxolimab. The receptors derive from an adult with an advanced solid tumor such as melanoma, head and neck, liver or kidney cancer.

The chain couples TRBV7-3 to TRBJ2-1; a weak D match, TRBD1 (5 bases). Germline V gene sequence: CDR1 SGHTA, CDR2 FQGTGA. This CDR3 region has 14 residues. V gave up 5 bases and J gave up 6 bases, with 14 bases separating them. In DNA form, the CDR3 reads TGTGCCAGCAGCCTAGGGGTAGGATTCAATGAGCAGTTCTTC. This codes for CASSLGVGFNEQFF.

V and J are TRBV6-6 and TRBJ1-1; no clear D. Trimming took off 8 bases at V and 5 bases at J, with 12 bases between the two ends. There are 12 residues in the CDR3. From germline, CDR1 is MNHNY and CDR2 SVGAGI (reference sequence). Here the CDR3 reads CASGKVSTEAFF. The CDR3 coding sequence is TGTGCCAGCGGGAAGGTTTCGACTGAAGCTTTCTTT.

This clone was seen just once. The CDR3 sequence is CASSPGLSYEQYF. DNA for the CDR3: TGTGCCAGCAGTCCGGGACTCTCCTACGAGCAGTACTTC. J is TRBJ2-7 and V is TRBV6-1; D perhaps matches TRBD2 (6 bases). Germline CDR1 and CDR2: MNHNS and SASEGT. The CDR3 length is 13 residues. V lost 5 bases and J lost 0, with 8 bases in between.

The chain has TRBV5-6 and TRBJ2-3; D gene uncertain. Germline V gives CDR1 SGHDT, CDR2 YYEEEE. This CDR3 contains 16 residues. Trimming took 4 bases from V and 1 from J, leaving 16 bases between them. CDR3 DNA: TGTGCCAGCAGCGAGAAAGCGTACGGCGGCACAGATACGCAGTATTTT. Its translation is CASSEKAYGGTDTQYF.

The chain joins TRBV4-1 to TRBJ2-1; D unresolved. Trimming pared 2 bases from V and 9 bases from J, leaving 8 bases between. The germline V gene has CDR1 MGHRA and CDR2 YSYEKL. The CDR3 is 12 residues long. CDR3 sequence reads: CASSQQVGEQFF. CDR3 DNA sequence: TGCGCCAGCAGCCAACAGGTTGGTGAGCAGTTCTTC.

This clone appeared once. The CDR3 protein is CASSIRWATNEKLFF. CDR3 sequence (DNA): TGTGCCAGTAGTATCCGCTGGGCAACTAATGAAAAACTGTTTTTT. The V gene is TRBV19, the J gene TRBJ1-4; D remains unclear. Trimming cost V 3 bases and J 0 bases, with 8 bases left between them. CDR1 LNHDA and CDR2 SQIVND come from the germline V gene (reference sequence). CDR3 size: 15 residues.

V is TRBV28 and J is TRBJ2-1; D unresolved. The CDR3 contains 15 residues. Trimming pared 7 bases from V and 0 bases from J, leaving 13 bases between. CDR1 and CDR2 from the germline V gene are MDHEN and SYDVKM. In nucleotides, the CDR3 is TGTGCCAGCAACCAGCAGGTCTCCTCCTACAATGAGCAGTTCTTC. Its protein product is CASNQQVSSYNEQFF.

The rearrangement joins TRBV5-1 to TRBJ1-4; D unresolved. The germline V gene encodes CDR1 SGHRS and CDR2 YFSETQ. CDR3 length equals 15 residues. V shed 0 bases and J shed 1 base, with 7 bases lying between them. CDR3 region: CASSLEGRTNEKLFF. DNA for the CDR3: TGCGCCAGCAGCTTGGAGGGCAGAACTAATGAAAAACTGTTTTTT.

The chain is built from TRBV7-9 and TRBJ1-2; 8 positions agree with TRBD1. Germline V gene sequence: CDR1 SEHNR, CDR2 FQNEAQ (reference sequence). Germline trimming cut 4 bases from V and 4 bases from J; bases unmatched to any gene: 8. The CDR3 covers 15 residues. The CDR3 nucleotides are TGTGCCAGCAGCTCGGGACAGGCCTTTCTCTATGGCTACACCTTC. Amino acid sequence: CASSSGQAFLYGYTF.

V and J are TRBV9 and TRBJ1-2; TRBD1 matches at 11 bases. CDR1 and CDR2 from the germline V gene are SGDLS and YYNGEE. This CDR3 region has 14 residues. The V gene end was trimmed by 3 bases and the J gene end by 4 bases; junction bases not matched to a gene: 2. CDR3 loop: CASSGTGGAYGYTF. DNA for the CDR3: TGTGCCAGCAGCGGGACAGGGGGCGCCTATGGCTACACCTTC.

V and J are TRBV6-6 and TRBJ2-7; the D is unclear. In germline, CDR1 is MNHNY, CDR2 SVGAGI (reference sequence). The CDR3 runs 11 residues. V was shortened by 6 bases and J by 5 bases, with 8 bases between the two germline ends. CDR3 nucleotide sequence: TGTGCCAGCAGCCAATTCCACGAGCAGTACTTC. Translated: CASSQFHEQYF.

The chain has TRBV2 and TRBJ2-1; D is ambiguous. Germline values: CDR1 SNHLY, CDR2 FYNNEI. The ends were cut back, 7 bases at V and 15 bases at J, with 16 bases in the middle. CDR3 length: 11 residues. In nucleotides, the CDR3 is TGTGCCAGCACCGAAGGTTATTTGGGGTTCTTC. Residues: CASTEGYLGFF.

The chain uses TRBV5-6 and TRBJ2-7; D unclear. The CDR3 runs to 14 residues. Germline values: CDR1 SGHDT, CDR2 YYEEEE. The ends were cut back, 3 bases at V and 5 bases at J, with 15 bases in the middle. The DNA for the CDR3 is TGTGCCAGCAGCTATCGCAGCCCTGGTAACGAGCAGTACTTC. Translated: CASSYRSPGNEQYF.

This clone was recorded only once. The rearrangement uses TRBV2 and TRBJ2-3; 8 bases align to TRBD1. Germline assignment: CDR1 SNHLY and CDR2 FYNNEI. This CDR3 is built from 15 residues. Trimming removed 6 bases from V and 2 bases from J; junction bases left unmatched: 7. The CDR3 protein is CASSPRGPNTDTQYF. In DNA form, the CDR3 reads TGTGCCAGCAGCCCCAGGGGGCCCAACACAGATACGCAGTATTTT.

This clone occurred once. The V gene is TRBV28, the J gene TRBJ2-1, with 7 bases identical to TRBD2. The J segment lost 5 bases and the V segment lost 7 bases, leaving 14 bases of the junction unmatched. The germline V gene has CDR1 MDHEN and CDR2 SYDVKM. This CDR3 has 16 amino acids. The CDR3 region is CASTSLYGAGNNEQFF. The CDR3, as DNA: TGTGCCAGCACCTCCTTGTACGGAGCGGGAAACAATGAGCAGTTCTTC.

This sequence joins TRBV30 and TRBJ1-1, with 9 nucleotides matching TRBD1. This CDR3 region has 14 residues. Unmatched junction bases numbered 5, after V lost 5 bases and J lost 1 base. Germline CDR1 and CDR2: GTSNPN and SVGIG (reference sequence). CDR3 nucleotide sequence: TGTGCCTGGGAAACGGGACAGGGGAACACTGAAGCTTTCTTT. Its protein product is CAWETGQGNTEAFF.

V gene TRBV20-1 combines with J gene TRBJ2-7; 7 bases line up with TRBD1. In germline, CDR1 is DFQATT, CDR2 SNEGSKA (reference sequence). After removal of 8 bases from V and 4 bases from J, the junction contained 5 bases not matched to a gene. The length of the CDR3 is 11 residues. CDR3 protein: CSPGTAYEQYF. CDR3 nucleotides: TGCAGTCCCGGGACAGCTTACGAGCAGTACTTC.

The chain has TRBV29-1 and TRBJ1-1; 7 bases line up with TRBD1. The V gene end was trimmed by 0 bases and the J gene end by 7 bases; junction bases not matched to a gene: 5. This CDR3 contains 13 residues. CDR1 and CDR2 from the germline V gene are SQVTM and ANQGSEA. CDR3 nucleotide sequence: TGCAGCGTTGAAGACAGGGGGGGGAGTGAAGCTTTCTTT. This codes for CSVEDRGGSEAFF.

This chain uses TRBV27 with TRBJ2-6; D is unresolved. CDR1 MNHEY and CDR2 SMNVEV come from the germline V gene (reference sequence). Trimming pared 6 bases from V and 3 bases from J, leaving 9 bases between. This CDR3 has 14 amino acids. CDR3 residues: CASSLIGGANVLTF. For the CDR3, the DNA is TGTGCCAGCAGCCTAATTGGTGGGGCCAACGTCCTGACTTTC.

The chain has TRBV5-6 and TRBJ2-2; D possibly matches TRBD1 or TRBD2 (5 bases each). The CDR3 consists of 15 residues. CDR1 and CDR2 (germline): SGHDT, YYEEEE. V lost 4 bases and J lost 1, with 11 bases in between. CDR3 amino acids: CASSRGALNTGELFF. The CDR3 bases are TGTGCCAGCAGCAGGGGAGCATTGAACACCGGGGAGCTGTTTTTT.

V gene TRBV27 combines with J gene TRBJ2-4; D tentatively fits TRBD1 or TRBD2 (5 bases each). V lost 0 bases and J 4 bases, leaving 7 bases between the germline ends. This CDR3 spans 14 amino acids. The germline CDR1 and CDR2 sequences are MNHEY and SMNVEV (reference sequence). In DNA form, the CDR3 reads TGTGCCAGCAGTTTATCATGGGGGAAAAACATTCAGTACTTC. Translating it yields CASSLSWGKNIQYF.

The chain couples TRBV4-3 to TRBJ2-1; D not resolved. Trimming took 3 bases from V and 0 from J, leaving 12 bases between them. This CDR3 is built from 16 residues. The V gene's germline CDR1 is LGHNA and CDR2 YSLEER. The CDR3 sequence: CASSHRPASSYNEQFF. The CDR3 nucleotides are TGCGCCAGCAGCCATAGACCTGCGAGCTCCTACAATGAGCAGTTCTTC.